One sample yielded the 10 T cell receptor beta chains listed below, sequenced in a study of CD8 T cells in Susac syndrome. With random hexamers, 0.5 to 1 ug RNA was reverse transcribed. TCRdb called the immunoSEQ multiplex PCR reads again in MiXCR, with one record for every CDR3 protein. The sample contains tens of thousands of distinct CDR3 sequences, 90% to 95% of which appear only once. Material for sequencing was CD8+ T cells from PBMCs. These receptors came from a human donor with Susac syndrome.

As concerns this clonotype: At one of its ends the junction is not consistent with the germline gene, which may arise from a read error. This sequence joins TRBV27 and TRBJ1-4, with D possibly matching TRBD1 (5 bases). This CDR3 is built from 12 residues. Looked up from germline, CDR1 is MNHEY and CDR2 is SMNVEV (reference sequence). The CDR3 spells CASSSPQGERLF. DNA of the CDR3: TGTGCCAGCAGTTCCCCCCAGGGAGAGCGCCTTTTT.

This chain links TRBV30 with TRBJ2-1, with D tentatively TRBD2 (6 bases). Germline CDR1 reads GTSNPN; CDR2 reads SVGIG (reference sequence). The CDR3 loop spans 13 amino acids. Trimming pared 3 bases from V and 5 bases from J, leaving 11 bases between. CDR3 sequence (DNA): TGTGCCTGGAGATCGGGGAGGAACAATGAGCAGTTCTTC. Protein product: CAWRSGRNNEQFF.

The gene calls are TRBV29-1 and TRBJ1-4; 8 bases line up with TRBD1. With 6 bases clipped from V and 5 bases from J, the junction kept 8 bases outside the gene matches. The CDR3 length is 14 residues. Looked up from germline, CDR1 is SQVTM and CDR2 is ANQGSEA. In nucleotides, the CDR3 is TGCAGCGTCGGCGCGGGACAGGAGAATGAAAAACTGTTTTTT. This encodes CSVGAGQENEKLFF.

The genes are TRBV20-1 and TRBJ1-6; 7 bases align to TRBD1. The CDR3 is made up of 16 amino acids. Germline V lookup: CDR1 DFQATT, CDR2 SNEGSKA (reference sequence). The V gene end was trimmed by 0 bases and the J gene end by 7 bases; junction bases not matched to a gene: 9. CDR3 residues: CSARDPPTGPNSPLHF. The CDR3 DNA follows: TGCAGTGCTAGAGATCCCCCGACAGGGCCCAATTCACCCCTCCACTTT.

The chain has TRBV2 and TRBJ2-7; D gene uncertain. V was shortened by 2 bases and J by 2 bases, with 16 bases between the two germline ends. Per the germline V gene, CDR1 is SNHLY and CDR2 is FYNNEI. This CDR3 spans 16 amino acids. CDR3 sequence: CASSESHLSGPYEQYF. CDR3 nucleotide sequence: TGTGCCAGCAGTGAAAGTCACCTTTCCGGGCCCTACGAGCAGTACTTC.

The chain carries TRBV20-1 and TRBJ1-2; possibly TRBD1 for D (5 bases). Germline V gene sequence: CDR1 DFQATT, CDR2 SNEGSKA (reference sequence). The V end lost 4 bases, the J end lost 8 bases, and 11 bases lay between the germline ends. The length of the CDR3 is 11 residues. The CDR3 DNA sequence: TGCAGTGCTAACGCGGGGGAAGGCTACACCTTC. Protein sequence: CSANAGEGYTF.

The chain combines TRBV11-2 with TRBJ1-2, with a possible D match to TRBD1 (6 bases). This CDR3 is built from 14 residues. Looked up from germline, CDR1 is SGHAT and CDR2 is FQNNGV. V was cut by 4 bases and J by 8 bases, with 17 bases left in between. The CDR3 reads CASSSGQIRYGYTF. DNA for the CDR3: TGTGCCAGCAGCTCCGGACAGATTCGGTACGGCTACACCTTC.

This chain links TRBV20-1 with TRBJ2-2, with a possible D match to TRBD2 (6 bases). CDR3 size: 15 residues. The V end was cut by 6 bases, the J end by 2 bases, with 16 bases between. Germline CDR1 reads DFQATT; CDR2 reads SNEGSKA (reference sequence). This chain's CDR3 is CSARQLEGNTGELFF. CDR3 coding DNA: TGCAGTGCAAGACAGTTGGAGGGTAACACCGGGGAGCTGTTTTTT.

This chain uses TRBV19 with TRBJ1-5, with 8 bases matching TRBD1. The CDR3 has 13 residues. Germline V gene lookup returns CDR1 LNHDA and CDR2 SQIVND (reference sequence). V lost 8 bases and J lost 3; bases outside the gene matches: 3. The CDR3 DNA reads TGTGCCAGTCAGGGGGCATACAATCAGCCCCAGCATTTT. This encodes CASQGAYNQPQHF.

This chain links TRBV20-1 with TRBJ2-5; 13 bases map to TRBD2. J was trimmed by 4 bases and V by 5 bases; bases with no gene match: 10. CDR3 length: 16 residues. Germline CDR1 reads DFQATT; CDR2 reads SNEGSKA (reference sequence). This CDR3 reads CSAPGTSGAVGETQYF. For the CDR3, the DNA is TGCAGTGCTCCCGGGACTAGCGGGGCGGTAGGAGAGACCCAGTACTTC.